This note documents a single TCR beta chain sequence. The antigen is not known. The authors ran the assay at deep level. Repertoires were generated with immunoSEQ multiplex PCR, while TCRdb's copy carries only in-frame clones and drops some. Of 800,000 to 950,000 clones detected, around 96% appear once; the ten largest clones hold over 0.2%. This record belongs to a study of shared clonotypes between healthy human individuals. General study results and limits: Estimated richness values were generally larger in naive subsets than in memory subsets. Only blood was sampled, and tissue TCR repertoires likely differ from blood ones.

CD8 cells regarded as naive lacked CD45RO, were positively chosen for CCR7, and omitted terminally differentiated effector memory CD45RA+ cells. CDR3 length: 15 residues. The germline gives CDR1 SEHNR, CDR2 FQNEAQ (reference sequence). Trimming took 4 bases from V and 9 from J; bases not matched to a gene: 6. The chain joins TRBV7-9 to TRBJ2-1, with TRBD2 matching 13 bases. The specimen sequenced was naive CD8+ T cells sorted from blood. The receptor's source is a man aged 25 to 45 in good health. The CDR3 loop reads CASSSRTSGSTEQFF. As DNA, the CDR3 is TGTGCCAGCAGCTCGAGGACTAGCGGGAGTACTGAGCAGTTCTTC.